The 30 T cell receptor beta chains below come from one sample, sequenced in a study of response to subunit inactivated influenza vaccine. TCRdb ran MiXCR on the RT-PCR reads and lists one entry per CDR3 protein. The sample yields 590,000 or so distinct CDR3 sequences, less than 15% seen once. The material was PBMCs from blood, obtained 14 to 15 days before vaccination. The receptors here all came from a man aged 50-60 years who received an inactivated influenza vaccine.

This clonotype was detected a few times. This chain connects TRBV5-1 to TRBJ1-5; 10 bases map to TRBD1. CDR3 length equals 14 residues. V shed 4 bases and J 7 bases; nucleotides not matched to a gene: 5. From germline, CDR1 is SGHRS and CDR2 YFSETQ. The CDR3 here is CASSQGTGVQPQHF. Written as DNA, the CDR3 is TGCGCCAGCAGCCAAGGGACAGGGGTACAGCCCCAGCATTTT.

Ten or more counts support this clonotype. The V call is TRBV5-1, the J call TRBJ1-3; TRBD1 aligns across 11 bases. The V gene's germline CDR1 is SGHRS and CDR2 YFSETQ. The CDR3 consists of 13 residues. Losses at the gene ends were 5 bases for V and 10 bases for J; bases not matched to a gene: 5. The CDR3: CASSRDRGLTIYF. DNA of the CDR3: TGCGCCAGCAGTCGGGACAGGGGGTTGACCATATATTTT.

This clonotype was observed a few times. The chain employs TRBV29-1 and TRBJ2-2; D is undetermined. Germline V gene data show CDR1 as SQVTM and CDR2 as ANQGSEA. Trimming took 3 bases from V and 3 from J, leaving 11 bases between them. The CDR3 spans 14 residues. This CDR3 is CSVELGAHTGELFF. CDR3 coding DNA: TGCAGCGTTGAGCTCGGAGCTCACACCGGGGAGCTGTTTTTT.

The chain joins TRBV7-2 to TRBJ2-1, with 12 positions matching TRBD2. Trimming removed 5 bases from V and 7 bases from J; junction bases left unmatched: 9. CDR1 SGHTA and CDR2 FQGNSA come from the germline V gene. The CDR3 consists of 16 residues. The CDR3 DNA sequence: TGTGCCAGCAGCCCTAGCGGGGGGGCTTGGAGGAATGAGCAGTTCTTC. Residues: CASSPSGGAWRNEQFF.

A few counts support this clonotype. This chain joins TRBV6-1 and TRBJ2-7; TRBD2 matches at 8 bases. CDR3 length: 15 residues. CDR1 and CDR2 from the germline V gene are MNHNS and SASEGT. V shed 6 bases, J shed 0 bases, and the junction held 7 bases outside the gene matches. CDR3 DNA sequence: TGTGCCAGCAGACTTAGCGGGGAGAGCTCCTACGAGCAGTACTTC. Protein product: CASRLSGESSYEQYF.

The table lists this clonotype with many counts. The chain has TRBV20-1 and TRBJ2-3; 7 nucleotides line up with TRBD1. The trim removed 3 bases at V and 2 bases at J, leaving 14 bases unmatched. Germline CDR1 and CDR2: DFQATT and SNEGSKA (reference sequence). The CDR3 extends over 17 amino acids. For the CDR3, the DNA is TGCAGTGCTAGCAGCTTCCGCCTCGGGACAGACACAGATACGCAGTATTTT. It yields the protein CSASSFRLGTDTDTQYF.

The rearrangement links TRBV20-1 to TRBJ2-5, with a possible D match to TRBD1 (5 bases). The V gene's germline CDR1 is DFQATT and CDR2 SNEGSKA (reference sequence). This CDR3 is built from 12 residues. V was pared by 3 bases and J by 6 bases, with 11 bases between. The chain's CDR3 is CSASQGRKTQYF. The CDR3 nucleotides read TGCAGTGCTAGCCAGGGTAGGAAGACCCAGTACTTC.

The gene calls are TRBV30 and TRBJ2-1; D is uncertain. This CDR3 has 13 residues. CDR1 and CDR2 (germline): GTSNPN, SVGIG (reference sequence). The V gene lost 0 bases and the J gene lost 9 bases, with 12 bases spanning the gap. In DNA form, the CDR3 reads TGTGCCTGGAGTGTACAGAGTAGGACTGAGCAGTTCTTC. Residues: CAWSVQSRTEQFF.

This clonotype was recorded many times. The chain combines TRBV10-3 with TRBJ2-7; the D is unclear. CDR3 length equals 12 residues. CDR1 is ENHRY, CDR2 SYGVKD, per germline. V shed 4 bases and J shed 3 bases, with 7 bases lying between them. The CDR3, as DNA: TGTGCCATCAGTGTCTACCGCTACGAGCAGTACTTC. This codes for CAISVYRYEQYF.

The chain has TRBV20-1 and TRBJ2-3; the D gene is possibly TRBD2 (5 bases). Germline V gene data show CDR1 as DFQATT and CDR2 as SNEGSKA (reference sequence). Trimming removed 3 bases from V and 2 bases from J, with 9 bases in between. CDR3 size: 13 residues. This CDR3 is CSASSGFTDTQYF. The CDR3 DNA follows: TGCAGTGCTAGTTCGGGGTTCACAGATACGCAGTATTTT.

J is TRBJ1-2 and V is TRBV30, with 7 nucleotides matching TRBD1. J lost 4 bases, V lost 1 base, and 9 bases had no gene match. Germline CDR1 reads GTSNPN; CDR2 reads SVGIG (reference sequence). The length of the CDR3 is 15 residues. The CDR3 protein is CAWSGGQTNLYGYTF. CDR3 DNA sequence: TGTGCCTGGAGTGGGGGACAGACTAACCTCTATGGCTACACCTTC.

This clonotype was seen a few times. This rearrangement joins TRBV4-3 to TRBJ1-1, with TRBD1 matching over 9 bases. Germline values: CDR1 LGHNA, CDR2 YSLEER. The CDR3 length is 16 residues. With V trimmed by 3 bases and J by 2 bases, 7 bases remained unmatched. The CDR3 DNA reads as TGCGCCAGCAGCCAGCGGACAGGGGTGGGAAACACTGAAGCTTTCTTT. This sequence encodes CASSQRTGVGNTEAFF.

The chain is built from TRBV30 and TRBJ2-1, with a possible D match to TRBD1 (5 bases). The CDR3 has 14 residues. Trimming left V 5 bases short and J 1 base short, with 12 bases between. Looked up from germline, CDR1 is GTSNPN and CDR2 is SVGIG (reference sequence). The DNA of the CDR3 is TGTGCCTGGGAGACAGTCCCTTCCTACAATGAGCAGTTCTTC. Its translation is CAWETVPSYNEQFF.

The chain combines TRBV12-3 or TRBV12-4 with TRBJ2-2, with D perhaps TRBD2 (5 bases). The V gene lost 4 bases and the J gene lost 3 bases, with 12 bases spanning the gap. There are 15 residues in the CDR3. DNA of the CDR3: TGTGCCAGCAGTTCAAAGCGGCCTTACACCGGGGAGCTGTTTTTT. Protein: CASSSKRPYTGELFF.

The sample holds many counts of this clonotype. The chain's CDR3 is CASSQDRTSGGTYNEQFF. The CDR3 DNA reads TGTGCCAGCAGCCAAGATCGGACTAGCGGGGGTACCTACAATGAGCAGTTCTTC. V and J are TRBV14 and TRBJ2-1, with TRBD2 matching over 13 bases. The CDR3 spans 18 residues. Losses at the gene ends were 0 bases for V and 2 bases for J; bases not matched to a gene: 4. Per the germline V gene, CDR1 is SGHDN and CDR2 is FVKESK.

The chain has TRBV3-1 and TRBJ2-3; either TRBD1 or TRBD2 may fit D (5 bases each). V was pared by 5 bases and J by 2 bases, with 17 bases between. Looked up from germline, CDR1 is LGHDT and CDR2 is YNNKEL (reference sequence). This CDR3 contains 16 residues. The CDR3 coding sequence is TGTGCCAGCAGCGGAGATTCGGGACCGTTCACAGATACGCAGTATTTT. Its protein is CASSGDSGPFTDTQYF.

This chain connects TRBV27 to TRBJ2-2, with D unresolved. The CDR3 consists of 16 residues. Trimming shortened V by 0 bases and J by 6 bases, and 14 bases separated the two germline ends. Germline CDR1 and CDR2: MNHEY and SMNVEV (reference sequence). This CDR3 is CASSLSSIVGAGELFF. The CDR3, as DNA: TGTGCCAGCAGTTTATCTTCGATAGTAGGAGCCGGGGAGCTGTTTTTT.

This clonotype was counted between two and nine times. The chain carries TRBV5-1 and TRBJ1-1; D may be TRBD1 (6 bases). CDR3 length equals 14 residues. V gave up 4 bases and J gave up 5 bases, with 15 bases separating them. Germline CDR1 SGHRS, CDR2 YFSETQ. The CDR3: CASSEDSIRTEAFF. Here the CDR3 DNA reads TGCGCCAGCAGCGAGGACAGCATAAGGACTGAAGCTTTCTTT.

This clonotype was counted between two and nine times. The chain uses TRBV6-2 or TRBV6-3 and TRBJ2-7; D uncertain. This CDR3 is 13 amino acids long. Germline V gene sequence: CDR1 MNHEY, CDR2 SVGEGT. V lost 10 bases, J lost 2 bases, and 15 bases lay in between. The CDR3 nucleotides are TGTGCCACTATGAGAGGCCCTCCCTACGAGCAGTACTTC. This gives the protein CATMRGPPYEQYF.

This chain joins TRBV10-3 and TRBJ2-6, with D maybe TRBD2 (6 bases). Trimming removed 5 bases at V and 0 bases at J, with 8 bases between. The CDR3 runs to 15 residues. Germline CDR1 reads ENHRY; CDR2 reads SYGVKD. CDR3 nucleotides: TGTGCCATCAGTTCCGGGGGCTCTGGGGCCAACGTCCTGACTTTC. It codes for CAISSGGSGANVLTF.

In this sample, this clonotype turned up a few times. The V call is TRBV6-2 or TRBV6-3, the J call TRBJ2-7; tentative D call: TRBD2 (5 bases). The CDR3 is made up of 16 amino acids. Trimming removed 0 bases from V and 3 bases from J, with 15 bases in between. Per the germline V gene, CDR1 is MNHEY and CDR2 is SVGEGT. For the CDR3, the DNA is TGTGCCAGCAGTTACTCGCCGTTAGAGGGTGACTACGAGCAGTACTTC. Protein product: CASSYSPLEGDYEQYF.

There are a few counts of this clonotype. The chain joins TRBV11-2 to TRBJ2-2; unclear D gene. The V gene lost 0 bases and the J gene lost 6 bases, with 5 bases spanning the gap. Per the germline V gene, CDR1 is SGHAT and CDR2 is FQNNGV. The CDR3 extends over 13 amino acids. In DNA, the CDR3 is TGTGCCAGCAGCTTAGACTTTCCCGGGGAGCTGTTTTTT. It specifies CASSLDFPGELFF.

V usage is TRBV20-1 and J usage is TRBJ1-5, with D perhaps matching TRBD1 (6 bases). Germline lookup yields CDR1 DFQATT and CDR2 SNEGSKA (reference sequence). This CDR3 comprises 13 residues. Between the trimmed V and J ends, which lost 6 bases and 3 bases, there was a span of 12 bases. The CDR3 sequence is CSAEGQDNQPQHF. Written as DNA, the CDR3 is TGCAGTGCAGAGGGACAAGACAATCAGCCCCAGCATTTT.

The chain joins TRBV3-1 to TRBJ2-5, with D perhaps being TRBD1 or TRBD2 (6 bases each). The CDR3 consists of 16 residues. CDR1 and CDR2 from the germline V gene are LGHDT and YNNKEL (reference sequence). Trimming shortened V by 6 bases and J by 2 bases, and 19 bases separated the two germline ends. The chain's CDR3 is CASRQGLRLVQETQYF. DNA of the CDR3: TGTGCCAGCAGACAGGGACTCCGGCTTGTACAAGAGACCCAGTACTTC.

CDR3 nucleotides: TGCAGTTCGAATCTATTAGGACAGGGTACGGAGGATACGCAGTATTTT. Amino acids: CSSNLLGQGTEDTQYF. The V gene is TRBV29-1, the J gene TRBJ2-3, with TRBD1 matching over 8 bases. The CDR3 is made up of 16 amino acids. Germline loops: CDR1 SQVTM, CDR2 ANQGSEA.

The chain employs TRBV7-2 and TRBJ2-7, with 13 nucleotides matching TRBD2. The CDR3 runs to 16 residues. Trimming cost V 3 bases and J 5 bases; bases outside gene matches: 7. Germline V gene data show CDR1 as SGHTA and CDR2 as FQGNSA. The CDR3 loop is CASSFTSGRALHEQYF. CDR3 DNA sequence: TGTGCCAGCAGCTTTACTAGCGGGAGGGCCTTGCACGAGCAGTACTTC.

This rearrangement joins TRBV11-2 to TRBJ1-6; TRBD1 might be the D (6 bases). CDR1 SGHAT and CDR2 FQNNGV come from the germline V gene. This CDR3 comprises 14 residues. V was cut by 5 bases and J by 7 bases, with 12 bases left in between. The CDR3 reads CASSSLGQNSPLHF. The DNA for the CDR3 is TGTGCCAGCAGCAGCCTAGGACAGAATTCACCCCTCCACTTT.

V and J are TRBV6-1 and TRBJ2-2, with D uncertain. The germline V gene encodes CDR1 MNHNS and CDR2 SASEGT. The ends were cut back, 1 base at V and 5 bases at J, with 8 bases in the middle. This CDR3 is 14 amino acids long. DNA for the CDR3: TGTGCCAGCAGTGAAGTTTGGGATACCGGGGAGCTGTTTTTT. Protein sequence: CASSEVWDTGELFF.

The genes are TRBV10-2 and TRBJ1-5; weak D call: TRBD1 (5 bases). Trimming pared 7 bases from V and 2 bases from J, leaving 9 bases between. The germline gives CDR1 WSHSY, CDR2 SAAADI. The CDR3 is 13 residues long. The DNA of the CDR3 is TGCGCCAGCACACGGGACCGCAATCAGCCCCAGCATTTT. It translates to CASTRDRNQPQHF.

This clonotype was detected a few times. The chain joins TRBV12-3 or TRBV12-4 to TRBJ2-1, with 7 bases fitting TRBD2. V shed 0 bases and J 6 bases; nucleotides not matched to a gene: 8. The CDR3 contains 16 residues. This chain's CDR3 is CASSLAYLAVGNEQFF. The DNA for the CDR3 is TGTGCCAGCAGTTTAGCTTATCTAGCGGTGGGCAATGAGCAGTTCTTC.